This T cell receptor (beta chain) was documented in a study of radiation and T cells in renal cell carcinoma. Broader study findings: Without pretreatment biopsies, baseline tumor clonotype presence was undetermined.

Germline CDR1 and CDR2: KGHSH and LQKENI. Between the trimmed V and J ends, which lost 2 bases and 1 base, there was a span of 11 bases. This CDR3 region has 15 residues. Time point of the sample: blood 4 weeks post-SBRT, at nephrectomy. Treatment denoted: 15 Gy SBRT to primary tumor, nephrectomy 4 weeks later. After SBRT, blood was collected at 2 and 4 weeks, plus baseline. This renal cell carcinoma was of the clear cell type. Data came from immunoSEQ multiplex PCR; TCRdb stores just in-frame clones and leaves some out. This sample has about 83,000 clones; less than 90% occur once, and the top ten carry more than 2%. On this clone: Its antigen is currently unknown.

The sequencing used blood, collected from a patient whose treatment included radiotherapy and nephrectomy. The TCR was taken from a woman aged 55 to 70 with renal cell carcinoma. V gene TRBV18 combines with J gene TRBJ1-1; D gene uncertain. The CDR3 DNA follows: TGTGCCAGCTCACCAAGGGTGGAACCGAACACTGAAGCTTTCTTT. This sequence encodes CASSPRVEPNTEAFF.